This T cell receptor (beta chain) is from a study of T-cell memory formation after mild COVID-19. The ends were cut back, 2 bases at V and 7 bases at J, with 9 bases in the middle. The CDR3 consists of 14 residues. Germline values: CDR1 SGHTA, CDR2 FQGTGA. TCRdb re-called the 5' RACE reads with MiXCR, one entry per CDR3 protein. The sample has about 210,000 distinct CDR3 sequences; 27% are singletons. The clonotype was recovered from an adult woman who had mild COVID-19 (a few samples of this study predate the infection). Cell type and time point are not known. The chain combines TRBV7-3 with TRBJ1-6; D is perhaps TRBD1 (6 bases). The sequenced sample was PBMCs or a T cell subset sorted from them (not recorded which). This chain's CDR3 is CASSLGGTNSPLHF. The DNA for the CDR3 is TGTGCCAGCAGCTTAGGGGGGACAAATTCACCCCTCCACTTT.